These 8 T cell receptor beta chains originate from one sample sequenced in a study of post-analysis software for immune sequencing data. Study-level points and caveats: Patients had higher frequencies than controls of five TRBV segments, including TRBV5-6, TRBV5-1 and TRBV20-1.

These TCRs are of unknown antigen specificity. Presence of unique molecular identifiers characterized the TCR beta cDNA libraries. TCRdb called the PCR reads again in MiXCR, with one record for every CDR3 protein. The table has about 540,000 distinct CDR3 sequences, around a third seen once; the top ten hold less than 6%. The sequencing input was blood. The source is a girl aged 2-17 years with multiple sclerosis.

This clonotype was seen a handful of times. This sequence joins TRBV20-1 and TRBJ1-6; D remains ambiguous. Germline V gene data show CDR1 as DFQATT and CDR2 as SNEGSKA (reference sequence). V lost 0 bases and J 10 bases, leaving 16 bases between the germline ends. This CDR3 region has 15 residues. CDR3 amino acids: CSARDLAPRSSPLHF. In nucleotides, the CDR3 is TGCAGTGCTAGAGATCTGGCCCCTCGGAGCTCACCCCTCCACTTT.

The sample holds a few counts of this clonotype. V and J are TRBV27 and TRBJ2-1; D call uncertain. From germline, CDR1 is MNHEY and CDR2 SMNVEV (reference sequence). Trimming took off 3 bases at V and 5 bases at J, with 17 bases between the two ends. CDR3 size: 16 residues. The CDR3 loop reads CASSLGFLRANNEQFF. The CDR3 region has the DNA TGTGCCAGCAGTTTGGGGTTTTTAAGGGCCAACAATGAGCAGTTCTTC.

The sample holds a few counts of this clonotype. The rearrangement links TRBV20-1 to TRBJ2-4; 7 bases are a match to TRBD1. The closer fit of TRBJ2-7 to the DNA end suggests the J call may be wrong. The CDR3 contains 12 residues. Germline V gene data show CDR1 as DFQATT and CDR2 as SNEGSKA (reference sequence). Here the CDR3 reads CSALGQAYEQYF. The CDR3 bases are TGCAGTGCTTTAGGACAGGCCTACGAGCAGTACTTC.

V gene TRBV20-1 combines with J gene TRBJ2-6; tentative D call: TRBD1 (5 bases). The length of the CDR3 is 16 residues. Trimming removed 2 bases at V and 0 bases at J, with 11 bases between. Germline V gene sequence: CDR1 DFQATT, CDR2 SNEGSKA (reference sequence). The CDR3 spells CSARTGPSSGANVLTF. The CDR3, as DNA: TGCAGTGCTAGAACAGGCCCAAGCTCTGGGGCCAACGTCCTGACTTTC.

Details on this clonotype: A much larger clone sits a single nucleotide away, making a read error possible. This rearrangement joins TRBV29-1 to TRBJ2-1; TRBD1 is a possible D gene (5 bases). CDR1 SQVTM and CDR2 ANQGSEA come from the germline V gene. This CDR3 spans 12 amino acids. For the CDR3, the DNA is TGCAGCGTGGGGCGTTCCTCCGATGAGAAGTTCTTC. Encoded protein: CSVGRSSDEKFF.

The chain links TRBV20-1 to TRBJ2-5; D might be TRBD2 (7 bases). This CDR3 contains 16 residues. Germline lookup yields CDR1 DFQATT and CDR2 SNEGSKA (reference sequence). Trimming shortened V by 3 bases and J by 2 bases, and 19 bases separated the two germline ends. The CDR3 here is CSARGWMRGQQETQYF. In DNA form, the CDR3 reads TGCAGTGCTAGGGGTTGGATGCGGGGGCAGCAAGAGACCCAGTACTTC.

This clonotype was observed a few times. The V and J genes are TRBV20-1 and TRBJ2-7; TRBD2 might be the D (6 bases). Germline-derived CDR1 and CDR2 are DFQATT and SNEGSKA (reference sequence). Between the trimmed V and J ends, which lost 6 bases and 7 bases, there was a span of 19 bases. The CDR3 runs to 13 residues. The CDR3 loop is CSAKGTLLGEQYF. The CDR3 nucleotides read TGCAGTGCCAAGGGGACTCTGCTAGGAGAGCAGTACTTC.

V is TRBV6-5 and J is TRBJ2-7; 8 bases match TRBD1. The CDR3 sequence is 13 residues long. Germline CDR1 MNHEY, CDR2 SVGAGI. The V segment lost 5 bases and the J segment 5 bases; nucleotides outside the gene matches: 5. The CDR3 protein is CASSLRGLNEQYF. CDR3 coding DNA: TGTGCCAGCAGTCTCAGGGGGCTAAACGAGCAGTACTTC.